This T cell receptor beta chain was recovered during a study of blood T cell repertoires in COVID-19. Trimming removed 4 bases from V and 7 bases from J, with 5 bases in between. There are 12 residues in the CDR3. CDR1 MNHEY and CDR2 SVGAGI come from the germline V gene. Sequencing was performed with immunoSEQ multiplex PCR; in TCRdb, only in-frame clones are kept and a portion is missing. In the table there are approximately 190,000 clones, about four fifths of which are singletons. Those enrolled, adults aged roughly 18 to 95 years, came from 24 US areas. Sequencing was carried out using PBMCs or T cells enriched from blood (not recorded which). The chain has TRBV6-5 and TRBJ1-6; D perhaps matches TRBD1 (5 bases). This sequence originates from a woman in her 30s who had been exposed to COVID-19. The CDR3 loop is CASSSGNSPLHF. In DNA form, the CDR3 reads TGTGCCAGCAGTTCAGGGAATTCACCCCTCCACTTT.